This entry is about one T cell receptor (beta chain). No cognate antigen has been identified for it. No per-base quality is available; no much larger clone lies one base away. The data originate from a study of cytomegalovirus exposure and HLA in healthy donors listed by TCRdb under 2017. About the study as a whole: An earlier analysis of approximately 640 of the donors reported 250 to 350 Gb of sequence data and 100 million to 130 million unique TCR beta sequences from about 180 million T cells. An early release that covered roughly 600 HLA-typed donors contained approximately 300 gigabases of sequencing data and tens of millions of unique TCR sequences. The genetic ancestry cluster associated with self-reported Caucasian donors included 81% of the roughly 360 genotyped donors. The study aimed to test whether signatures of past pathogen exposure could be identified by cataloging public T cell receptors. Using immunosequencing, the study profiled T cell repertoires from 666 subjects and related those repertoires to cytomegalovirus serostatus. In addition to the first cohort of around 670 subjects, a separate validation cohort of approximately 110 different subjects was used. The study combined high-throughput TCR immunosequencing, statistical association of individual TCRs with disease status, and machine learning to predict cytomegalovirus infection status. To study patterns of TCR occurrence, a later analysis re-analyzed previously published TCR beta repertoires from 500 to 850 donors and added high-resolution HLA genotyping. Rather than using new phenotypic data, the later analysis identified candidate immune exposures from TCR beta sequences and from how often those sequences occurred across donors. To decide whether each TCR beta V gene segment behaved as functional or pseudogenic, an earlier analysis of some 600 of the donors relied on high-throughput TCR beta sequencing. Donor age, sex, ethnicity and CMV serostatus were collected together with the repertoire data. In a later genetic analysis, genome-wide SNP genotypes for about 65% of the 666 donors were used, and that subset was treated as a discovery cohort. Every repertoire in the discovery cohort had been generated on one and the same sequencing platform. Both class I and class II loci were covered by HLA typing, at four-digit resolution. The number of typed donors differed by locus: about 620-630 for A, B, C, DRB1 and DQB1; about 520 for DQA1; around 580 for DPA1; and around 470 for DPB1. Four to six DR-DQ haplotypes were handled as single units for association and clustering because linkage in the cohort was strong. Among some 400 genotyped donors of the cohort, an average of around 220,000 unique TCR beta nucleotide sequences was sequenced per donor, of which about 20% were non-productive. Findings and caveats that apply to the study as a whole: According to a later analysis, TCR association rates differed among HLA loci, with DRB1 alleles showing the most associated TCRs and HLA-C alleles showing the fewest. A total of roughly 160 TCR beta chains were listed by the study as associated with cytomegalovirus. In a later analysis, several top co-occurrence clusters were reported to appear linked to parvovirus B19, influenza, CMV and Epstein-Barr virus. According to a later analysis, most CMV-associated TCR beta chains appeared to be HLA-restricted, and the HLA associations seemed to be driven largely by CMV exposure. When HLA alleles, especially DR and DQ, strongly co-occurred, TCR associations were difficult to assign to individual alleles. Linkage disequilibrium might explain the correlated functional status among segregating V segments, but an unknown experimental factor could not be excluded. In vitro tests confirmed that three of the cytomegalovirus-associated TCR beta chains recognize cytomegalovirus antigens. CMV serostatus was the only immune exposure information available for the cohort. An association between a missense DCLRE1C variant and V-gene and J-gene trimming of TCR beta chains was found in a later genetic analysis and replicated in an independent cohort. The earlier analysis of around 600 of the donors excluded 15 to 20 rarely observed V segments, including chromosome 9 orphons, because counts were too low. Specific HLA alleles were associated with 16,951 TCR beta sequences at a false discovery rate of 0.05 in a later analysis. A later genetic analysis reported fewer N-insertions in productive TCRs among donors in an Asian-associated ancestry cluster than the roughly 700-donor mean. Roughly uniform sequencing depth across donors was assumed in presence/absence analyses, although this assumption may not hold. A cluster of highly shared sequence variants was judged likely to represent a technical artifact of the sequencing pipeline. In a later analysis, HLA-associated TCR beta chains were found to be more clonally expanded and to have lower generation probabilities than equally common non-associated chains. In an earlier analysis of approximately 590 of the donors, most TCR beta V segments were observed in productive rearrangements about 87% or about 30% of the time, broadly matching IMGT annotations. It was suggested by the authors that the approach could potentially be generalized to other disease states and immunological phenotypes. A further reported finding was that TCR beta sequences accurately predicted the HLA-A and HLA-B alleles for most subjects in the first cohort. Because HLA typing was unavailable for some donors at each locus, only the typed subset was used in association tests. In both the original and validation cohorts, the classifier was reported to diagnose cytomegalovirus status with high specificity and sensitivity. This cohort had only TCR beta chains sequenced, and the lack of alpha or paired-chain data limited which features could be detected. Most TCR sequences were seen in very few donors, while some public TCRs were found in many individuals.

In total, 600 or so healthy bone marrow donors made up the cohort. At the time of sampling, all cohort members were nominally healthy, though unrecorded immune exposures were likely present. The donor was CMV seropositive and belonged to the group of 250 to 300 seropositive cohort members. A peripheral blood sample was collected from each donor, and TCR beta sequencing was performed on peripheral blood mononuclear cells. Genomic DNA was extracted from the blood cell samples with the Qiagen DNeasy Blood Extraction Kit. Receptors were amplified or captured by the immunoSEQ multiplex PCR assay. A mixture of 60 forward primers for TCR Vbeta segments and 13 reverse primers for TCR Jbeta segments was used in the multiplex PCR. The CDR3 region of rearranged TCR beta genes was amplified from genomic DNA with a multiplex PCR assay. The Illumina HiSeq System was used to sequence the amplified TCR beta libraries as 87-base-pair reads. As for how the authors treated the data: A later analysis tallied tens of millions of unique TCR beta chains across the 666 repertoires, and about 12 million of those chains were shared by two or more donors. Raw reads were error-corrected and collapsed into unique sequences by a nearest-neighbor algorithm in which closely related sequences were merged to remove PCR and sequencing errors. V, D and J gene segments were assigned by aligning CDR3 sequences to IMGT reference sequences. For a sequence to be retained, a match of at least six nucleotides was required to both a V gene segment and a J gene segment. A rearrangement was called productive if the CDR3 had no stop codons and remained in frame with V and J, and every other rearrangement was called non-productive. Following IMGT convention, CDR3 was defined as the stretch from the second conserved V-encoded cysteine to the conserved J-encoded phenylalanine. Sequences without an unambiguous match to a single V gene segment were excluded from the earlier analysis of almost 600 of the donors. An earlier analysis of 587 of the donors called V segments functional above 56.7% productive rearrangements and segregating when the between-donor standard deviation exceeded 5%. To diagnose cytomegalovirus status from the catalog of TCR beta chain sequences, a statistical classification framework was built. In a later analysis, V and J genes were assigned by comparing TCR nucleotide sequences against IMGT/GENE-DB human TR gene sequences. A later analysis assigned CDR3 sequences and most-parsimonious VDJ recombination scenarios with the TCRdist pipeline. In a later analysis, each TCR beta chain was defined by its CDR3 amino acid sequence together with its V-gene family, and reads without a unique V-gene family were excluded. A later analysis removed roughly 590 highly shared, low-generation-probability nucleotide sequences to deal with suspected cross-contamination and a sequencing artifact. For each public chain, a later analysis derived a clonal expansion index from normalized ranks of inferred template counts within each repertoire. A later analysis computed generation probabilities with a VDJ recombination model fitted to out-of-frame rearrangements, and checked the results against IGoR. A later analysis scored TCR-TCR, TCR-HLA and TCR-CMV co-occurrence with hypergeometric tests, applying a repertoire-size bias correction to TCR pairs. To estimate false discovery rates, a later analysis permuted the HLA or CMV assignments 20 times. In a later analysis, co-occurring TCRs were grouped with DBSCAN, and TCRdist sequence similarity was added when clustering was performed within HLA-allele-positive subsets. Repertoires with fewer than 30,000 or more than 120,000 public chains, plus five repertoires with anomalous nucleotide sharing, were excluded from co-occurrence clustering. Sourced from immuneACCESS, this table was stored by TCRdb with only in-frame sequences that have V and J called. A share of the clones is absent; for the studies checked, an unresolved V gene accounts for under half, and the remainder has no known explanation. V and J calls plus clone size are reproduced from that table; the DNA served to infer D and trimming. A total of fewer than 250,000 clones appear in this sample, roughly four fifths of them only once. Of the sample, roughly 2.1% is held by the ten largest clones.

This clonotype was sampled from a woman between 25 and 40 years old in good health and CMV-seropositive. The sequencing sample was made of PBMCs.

The nucleotide sequence is given as TGTGCCAGCTCAAAGCGGGAGGCCTACAATGAGCAGTTCTTC. This encodes CASSKREAYNEQFF. In this chain, TRBV5-4 is recombined with TRBJ2-1; 9 middle bases align to TRBD2. For CDR1 and CDR2, the germline V gene (reference sequence) lists SGHNT and YYREEE. At the junction V is shortened by 7 bases and J by 2 bases; bases outside the gene matches: 4. The CDR3 runs 14 residues from the cysteine to the phenylalanine. The kept DNA is CDR3 alone, 42 bases in frame from the first base. The full variable domain, with segments outside the CDR3 supplied by the reference TRBV5-4 and TRBJ2-1 proteins, appears as ETGVTQSPTHLIKTRGQQVTLRCSSQSGHNTVSWYQQALGQGPQFIFQYYREEENGRGNFPPRFSGLQFPNYSSELNVNALELDDSALYLCASSKREAYNEQFFGPGTRLTVL.